Listed here is a single T cell receptor beta chain. The antigen is undetermined. Investigators amplified TCR beta CDR3 regions from RNA transcripts. The workflow started with a first-round RT-PCR run with HTBI primers and then moved on to a second-round multiplex PCR. TCRdb re-called the multiplex PCR reads through MiXCR, storing one row per CDR3 protein. This table has hundreds of thousands of distinct CDR3 sequences, about 41% appearing once. The sample originates from a study of Graves' ophthalmopathy and Graves' hyperthyroidism. Findings of the study overall: Thyroid clonotypes that were expanded above 0.001 frequency mostly also appeared in blood. Sensitivity reached 60% to 71% and specificity 72% to 80% when the model predicted ophthalmopathy progression.

Every ophthalmopathy donor presented moderate-to-severe activity, CAS ≥3, NOSPECS ≥4 and duration under 3 months. Specimen: peripheral blood. The TCR was taken from an adult man with Graves' ophthalmopathy.

The CDR3 loop reads CASSFNTGEQYF. The CDR3 DNA reads as TGTGCCAGCAGTTTTAACACCGGGGAGCAGTACTTC. The chain has TRBV12-3 or TRBV12-4 and TRBJ2-7, with unresolved D. V shed 3 bases and J shed 7 bases, with 10 bases lying between them. The CDR3 is 12 residues long.